The TCR beta chain under discussion was sequenced for a study of human T cells and chemical hapten exposure. Study-wide context: Sensitizing treatment utilized 2% DPC over an approximately 2 cm by approximately 2 cm portion of upper inner arm skin. How much TCR each sample yielded varied, mostly because pooled library volumes differed slightly.

Regarding time point: pre-sensitization, week 0. Treatment indicated: therapeutic diphenylcyclopropenone sensitization with weekly scalp DPC. Study-level points and caveats: Relative to control repertoires, expanded TCRs gave rise to significantly more large CDR3 similarity clusters.

V was trimmed by 5 bases and J by 9 bases, leaving 11 bases between them. This CDR3 region has 12 residues. CDR1 and CDR2 from the germline V gene are SGHVS and FNYEAQ. This clonotype occurred many times. Its specificity is unknown. MiXCR, run by TCRdb on the RACE reads, gives a single entry per CDR3 protein. The sample consists of approximately 60,000 distinct CDR3 sequences, roughly 10% of them appearing once. The specimen comprised whole blood, sampled in connection with sensitization to the hapten diphenylcyclopropenone (DPC). This clonotype was sampled from a man in his forties with alopecia areata. Some clones in this sample may be carry-over from other donors' samples. This rearrangement joins TRBV7-6 to TRBJ2-1; the D gene is possibly TRBD2 (5 bases). This CDR3 is CASSAGVGEQFF. CDR3 coding DNA: TGTGCCAGCAGCGCCGGGGTTGGTGAGCAGTTCTTC.